Listed below are T cell receptor beta chains from one sample, sequenced in a study of OX40 agonist ivuxolimab in advanced cancers. Profiling relied on immunoSEQ multiplex PCR, and the TCRdb table lists in-frame clones only, not all of them. This sample yields tens of thousands of clones, of which 85% to 90% are seen a single time; 4.8% belongs to the top ten. Sequencing was performed on CD4+ or CD8+ T cells sorted from blood, taken in a trial of the OX40 agonist ivuxolimab. The source of these receptors is an adult with an advanced solid tumor such as melanoma, head and neck, liver or kidney cancer. The CDR3 runs from the conserved cysteine through the conserved F or W. D genes are given only for firm matches. Clone sizes are given selectively: once, few, many, or a class where the clone is expanded.

D gene	clone size	J gene	V gene	CDR3 protein	CDR3 DNA
NA	NA	TRBJ2-1	TRBV5-1	CASSTESYNEQFF	TGCGCCAGCAGCACGGAGTCCTACAATGAGCAGTTCTTC
TRBD2	NA	TRBJ2-1	TRBV5-4	CASSLGTSGSGSNEQFF	TGTGCCAGCAGCCTGGGGACTAGCGGGAGTGGGAGCAATGAGCAGTTCTTC
TRBD2	NA	TRBJ2-5	TRBV7-9	CASSLGLAGGSRQETQYF	TGTGCCAGCAGCTTAGGGCTAGCGGGGGGCTCCCGTCAAGAGACCCAGTACTTC
NA	NA	TRBJ2-1	TRBV4-2	CASSQEWVPHNEQFF	TGTGCCAGCAGCCAAGAGTGGGTTCCCCACAATGAGCAGTTCTTC
TRBD2	NA	TRBJ2-3	TRBV4-1	CASSQASPTSGSSTDTQYF	TGCGCCAGCAGCCAAGCTTCACCGACTAGCGGATCTAGCACAGATACGCAGTATTTT
NA	NA	TRBJ2-2	TRBV6-1	CASSPGTANTGELFF	TGTGCCAGCAGCCCCGGGACGGCGAACACCGGGGAGCTGTTTTTT
NA	NA	TRBJ2-7	TRBV30	CAWSVQGYEQYF	TGTGCCTGGAGTGTCCAGGGCTACGAGCAGTACTTC
TRBD2	NA	TRBJ2-1	TRBV11-3	CASSLVRLAGEQFF	TGTGCCAGCAGCTTAGTTCGTCTAGCGGGAGAGCAGTTCTTC
NA	NA	TRBJ2-5	TRBV7-2	CASSLASGGRETQYF	TGTGCCAGCAGCTTAGCATCCGGGGGCCGGGAGACCCAGTACTTC
NA	NA	TRBJ1-2	TRBV6-5	CATDPGDYGYTF	TGTGCCACCGATCCGGGGGACTATGGCTACACCTTC
NA	NA	TRBJ2-5	TRBV7-2	CASSLGRLGHETQYF	TGTGCCAGCAGCTTAGGTCGCCTAGGGCATGAGACCCAGTACTTC
TRBD1	NA	TRBJ1-2	TRBV27	CASSFRQGAGGYTF	TGTGCCAGCAGTTTTCGACAGGGGGCTGGGGGCTACACCTTC
NA	NA	TRBJ2-7	TRBV11-3	CASSFYDAASSYEQYF	TGTGCCAGCAGCTTTTATGATGCGGCGAGCTCCTACGAGCAGTACTTC
TRBD2	NA	TRBJ2-1	TRBV6-1	CASSLAGGPYNEQFF	TGTGCCAGCAGCCTAGCGGGAGGGCCATACAATGAGCAGTTCTTC
NA	NA	TRBJ2-3	TRBV30	CAWNQGLRSTDTQYF	TGTGCCTGGAACCAGGGACTTAGAAGCACAGATACGCAGTATTTT
TRBD2	NA	TRBJ2-1	TRBV5-1	CASSWTGGSNYNEQFF	TGCGCCAGCAGCTGGACCGGGGGGTCAAACTACAATGAGCAGTTCTTC
TRBD2	NA	TRBJ2-7	TRBV11-1	CASSEAGAGGYEQYF	TGTGCCAGCAGTGAAGCGGGTGCGGGAGGCTACGAGCAGTACTTC
TRBD1	NA	TRBJ2-7	TRBV7-7	CASSPGTGFDEQYF	TGTGCTAGCAGCCCCGGGACAGGGTTCGACGAGCAGTACTTC
TRBD2	NA	TRBJ2-1	TRBV28	CASSLSGGPFF	TGTGCCAGCAGTTTATCGGGGGGGCCGTTCTTC
TRBD2	NA	TRBJ2-1	TRBV7-9	CASSLGVKRENNEQFF	TGTGCCAGCAGCTTAGGGGTGAAGCGGGAGAACAATGAGCAGTTCTTC
NA	NA	TRBJ1-3	TRBV19	CASSPRAASGNTIYF	TGTGCCAGTAGTCCAAGGGCTGCCTCTGGAAACACCATATATTTT
TRBD2	NA	TRBJ2-1	TRBV7-8	CASSALAGGSEQFF	TGTGCCAGCAGCGCACTAGCGGGGGGTTCAGAGCAGTTCTTC
NA	NA	TRBJ1-2	TRBV28	CASSLVYTDHYGYTF	TGTGCCAGCAGTTTGGTTTACACGGATCACTATGGCTACACCTTC
NA	NA	TRBJ1-4	TRBV21-1	CASRAQRNEKLFF	TGTGCCAGCAGGGCGCAGCGTAATGAAAAACTGTTTTTT
NA	once	TRBJ1-5	TRBV5-1	CASSSGVVGQPQHF	TGCGCCAGCAGCTCGGGCGTCGTTGGTCAGCCCCAGCATTTT
NA	NA	TRBJ2-3	TRBV29-1	CSVEDFVTPDTQYF	TGCAGCGTTGAAGATTTTGTGACGCCAGATACGCAGTATTTT
NA	NA	TRBJ2-2	TRBV9	CASSPQGGLVGELFF	TGTGCCAGCAGCCCCCAGGGGGGGCTGGTCGGGGAGCTGTTTTTT
NA	NA	TRBJ2-3	TRBV19	CASSMGLLNTDTQYF	TGTGCCAGTAGTATGGGTCTTCTCAACACAGATACGCAGTATTTT
TRBD1	NA	TRBJ1-6	TRBV5-6	CASSWGGRQGSHSPLHF	TGTGCCAGCAGCTGGGGGGGGCGACAGGGATCACATTCACCCCTCCACTTT
TRBD1	NA	TRBJ1-2	TRBV5-1	CASSEDRGNFYGYTF	TGCGCCAGCAGTGAGGACAGGGGAAATTTCTATGGCTACACCTTC
TRBD2	NA	TRBJ2-3	TRBV9	CASSTLTSGTDTQYF	TGTGCCAGCAGCACCCTGACTAGCGGCACAGATACGCAGTATTTT
TRBD2	NA	TRBJ2-5	TRBV7-3	CASSLTGTSGTKTQYF	TGTGCCAGCAGCTTAACCGGGACTAGCGGGACGAAGACCCAGTACTTC
TRBD1	NA	TRBJ2-7	TRBV9	CASSPGQSYEQYF	TGTGCCAGCAGCCCGGGACAGTCCTACGAGCAGTACTTC
NA	NA	TRBJ2-1	TRBV9	CASSVARPADEQFF	TGTGCCAGCAGCGTAGCTAGGCCGGCCGATGAGCAGTTCTTC
TRBD2	NA	TRBJ2-7	TRBV14	CASSQEFGGGYEQYF	TGTGCCAGCAGCCAAGAGTTCGGGGGGGGCTACGAGCAGTACTTC
NA	NA	TRBJ1-5	TRBV2	CASSEGRQPNQPQHF	TGTGCCAGCAGTGAAGGTCGGCAGCCAAATCAGCCCCAGCATTTT
NA	NA	TRBJ1-6	TRBV19	CASCTAYNSPLHF	TGTGCCAGTTGCACAGCCTATAATTCACCCCTCCACTTT
NA	NA	TRBJ2-2	TRBV5-5	CASSPLWSSPVTGELFF	TGTGCCAGCAGCCCCCTCTGGTCGTCACCCGTCACCGGGGAGCTGTTTTTT
NA	NA	TRBJ2-7	TRBV7-3	CASSLGGPRSYEQYF	TGTGCCAGCAGCTTAGGGGGCCCAAGGTCCTACGAGCAGTACTTC
NA	NA	TRBJ2-7	TRBV6-5	CASSLSGGTYEQYF	TGTGCCAGCAGTTTGTCCGGAGGGACCTACGAGCAGTACTTC
NA	NA	TRBJ2-3	TRBV5-1	CASSPRTTDTQYF	TGCGCCAGCAGCCCCAGAACCACAGATACGCAGTATTTT
TRBD1	NA	TRBJ2-7	TRBV19	CASSIGGQGGSYEQYF	TGTGCCAGTAGTATAGGTGGACAGGGGGGGTCCTACGAGCAGTACTTC
NA	NA	TRBJ2-3	TRBV10-3	CATRSGLLTDTQYF	TGTGCCACACGTAGCGGCCTTCTCACAGATACGCAGTATTTT
NA	NA	TRBJ2-7	TRBV5-4	CASTLGGPYEQYF	TGTGCCAGCACCCTTGGGGGGCCCTACGAGCAGTACTTC
TRBD1	NA	TRBJ2-2	TRBV6-1	CASSEVAGGSRTGELFF	TGTGCCAGCAGTGAAGTGGCAGGGGGCAGTCGGACCGGGGAGCTGTTTTTT
NA	NA	TRBJ1-1	TRBV10-1	CASSESTGGNTEAFF	TGCGCCAGCAGTGAGTCAACAGGAGGAAACACTGAAGCTTTCTTT
NA	NA	TRBJ2-7	TRBV4-1	CASSQDTGRYEQYF	TGCGCCAGCAGCCAAGACACAGGGAGGTACGAGCAGTACTTC
TRBD1	NA	TRBJ1-6	TRBV27	CASSPGQGRNSPLHF	TGTGCCAGCAGTCCGGGACAGGGCAGGAATTCACCCCTCCACTTT
NA	NA	TRBJ2-2	TRBV7-3	CASSSVQGSGELFF	TGTGCCAGCAGCTCAGTTCAGGGAAGCGGGGAGCTGTTTTTT
TRBD1	NA	TRBJ1-2	TRBV15	CATSRPGTGLERGYTF	TGTGCCACCAGCAGGCCCGGGACAGGGCTTGAAAGGGGCTACACCTTC
NA	NA	TRBJ2-1	TRBV21-1	CASSGGVEGRQFF	TGTGCCAGCAGCGGGGGGGTAGAGGGCCGCCAGTTCTTC
TRBD1	once	TRBJ2-7	TRBV19	CASSIGPGGYSYEQYF	TGTGCCAGTAGTATTGGTCCAGGGGGTTATTCCTACGAGCAGTACTTC